What follows are 4 T cell receptor beta chains derived from one specimen sequenced in a study of shared clonotypes between healthy human individuals. Clones were sequenced by immunoSEQ multiplex PCR, and TCRdb holds only the in-frame ones, with some missing. The table shows 1,500,000 or so clones, with about 98.5% occurring only once. Sequencing was performed on naive CD4+ T cells sorted from blood. Described subset: CD45RA+ positively selected. The receptors were gathered from a man younger than 40 in good health.

V gene TRBV7-2 combines with J gene TRBJ2-2; D is perhaps TRBD1 (6 bases). V was trimmed by 5 bases and J by 6 bases, leaving 19 bases between them. This CDR3 spans 16 amino acids. CDR1 is SGHTA, CDR2 FQGNSA, per germline. The DNA of the CDR3 is TGTGCCAGCAGCGAGAAACAGGGCCCCCGGCCCGGGGAGCTGTTTTTT. It yields the protein CASSEKQGPRPGELFF. Based on the CDR3 plus reference TRBV7-2 and TRBJ2-2, the full variable domain is GAGVSQSPSNKVTEKGKDVELRCDPISGHTALYWYRQSLGQGLEFLIYFQGNSAPDKSGLPSDRFSAERTGGSVSTLTIQRTQQEDSAVYLCASSEKQGPRPGELFFGEGSRLTVL.

The chain recombines TRBV5-1 with TRBJ2-1, with no clear D. V was shortened by 0 bases and J by 2 bases, with 9 bases between the two germline ends. Germline loops: CDR1 SGHRS, CDR2 YFSETQ. This CDR3 is built from 15 residues. DNA for the CDR3: TGCGCCAGCAGCTTGGGTTCCCCTACCTACAATGAGCAGTTCTTC. Its protein product is CASSLGSPTYNEQFF.

Concerning this clone: Within the sample, other DNA sequences also encode this same CDR3. This chain links TRBV28 with TRBJ1-5; TRBD1 might be the D (6 bases). The CDR3 is 14 residues long. The germline V gene has CDR1 MDHEN and CDR2 SYDVKM. V lost 1 base and J 2 bases, leaving 6 bases between the germline ends. The CDR3 sequence: CASSLSGGNQPQHF. The CDR3 DNA reads TGTGCCAGCAGTTTATCAGGGGGCAATCAGCCCCAGCATTTT.

Here the CDR3 DNA reads TGCGCCAGCAGCTTGGTGGCTAGCGCATACCAGACCCAGTACTTC. Translation: CASSLVASAYQTQYF. The chain carries TRBV5-1 and TRBJ2-5; D might be TRBD2 (6 bases). CDR1 and CDR2 from the germline V gene are SGHRS and YFSETQ. CDR3 size: 15 residues. V lost 0 bases and J 6 bases, leaving 15 bases between the germline ends.